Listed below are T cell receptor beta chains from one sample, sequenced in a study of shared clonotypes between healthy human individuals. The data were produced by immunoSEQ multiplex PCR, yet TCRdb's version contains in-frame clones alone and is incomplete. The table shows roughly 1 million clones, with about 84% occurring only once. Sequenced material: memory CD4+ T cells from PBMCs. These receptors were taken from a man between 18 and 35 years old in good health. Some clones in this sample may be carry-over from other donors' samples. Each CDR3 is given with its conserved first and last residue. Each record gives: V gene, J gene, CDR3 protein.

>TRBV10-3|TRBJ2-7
CAISGQGPYEQYF
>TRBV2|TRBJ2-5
CASSEGASGIGTQYF
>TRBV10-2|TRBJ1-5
CASSVSLNQPQHF
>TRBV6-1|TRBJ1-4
CASSERGLQEKLFF
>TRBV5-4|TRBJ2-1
CASSAKRGLAYNEQFF
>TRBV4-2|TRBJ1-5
CASSHDDRAHQPQHF
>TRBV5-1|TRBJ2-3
CASSLRGEADTQYF
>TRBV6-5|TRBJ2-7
CASRRTSLYEQYF
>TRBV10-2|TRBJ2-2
CASSWDGDAGELFF
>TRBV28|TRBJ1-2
CASSLSDRLYGYTF
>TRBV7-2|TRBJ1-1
CASGVTRAGNTEAFF
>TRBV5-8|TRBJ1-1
CASSRIGTPTEAFF
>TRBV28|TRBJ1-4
CASNSRGQLFF
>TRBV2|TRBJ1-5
CASSDGTHQPQHF
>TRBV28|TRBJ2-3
CASSLQRPTDTQYF
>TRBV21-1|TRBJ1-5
CASSKVSQDSNQPQHF
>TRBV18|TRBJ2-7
CASSPPGLGYEQYF
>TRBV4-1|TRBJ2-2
CASSPLDLFISGELFF
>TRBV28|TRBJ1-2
CASQGQPYGYTF
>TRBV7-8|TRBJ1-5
CASSLGGPTNQPQHF
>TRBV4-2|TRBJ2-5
CASSQDGTGGAQETQYF
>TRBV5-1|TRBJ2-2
CASSLGLTVVQAGELFF
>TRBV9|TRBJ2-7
CASSLRAGDAPYEQYF
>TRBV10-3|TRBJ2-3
CAISVSDPSTDTQYF
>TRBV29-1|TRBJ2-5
CSVGDQFTQYF
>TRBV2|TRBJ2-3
CASSRTVITNTDTQYF